These 20 T cell receptor beta chains came from one sample sequenced in a study of T cells in Graves' hyperthyroidism and ophthalmopathy. Amplification targeted TCR beta CDR3 regions from RNA transcripts. The HTBI primer set drove a first-round RT-PCR of the TCR CDR3. TCRdb ran MiXCR on the multiplex PCR reads and lists one entry per CDR3 protein. The sample yields 550,000 to 700,000 distinct CDR3 sequences, 35% to 55% seen once. Sequenced material: peripheral blood or thyroid tissue (not recorded which). The receptors here all came from an adult woman with Graves' disease, either hyperthyroidism or ophthalmopathy (not recorded which).

The V call is TRBV2, the J call TRBJ2-3; D not resolved. Germline assignment: CDR1 SNHLY and CDR2 FYNNEI. Trimming removed 7 bases at V and 4 bases at J, with 6 bases between. The CDR3 consists of 11 residues. The CDR3 coding sequence is TGTGCCAGCACCTTAGCAGATACGCAGTATTTT. Protein product: CASTLADTQYF. The full variable domain, with the rest looked up from reference TRBV2 and TRBJ2-3, is EPEVTQTPSHQVTQMGQEVILRCVPISNHLYFYWYRQILGQKVEFLVSFYNNEISEKSEIFDDQFSVERPDGSNFTLKIRSTKLEDSAMYFCASTLADTQYFGPGTRLTVL.

Ten or more counts support this clonotype. The chain recombines TRBV5-1 with TRBJ1-1; TRBD1 might be the D (6 bases). The CDR3 sequence is 13 residues long. V was shortened by 1 base and J by 7 bases, with 11 bases between the two germline ends. CDR1 and CDR2 from the germline V gene are SGHRS and YFSETQ. CDR3 nucleotides: TGCGCCAGCAGCTTGAACTGGGACAATGAAGCTTTCTTT. This encodes CASSLNWDNEAFF.

This clonotype was observed a few times. The chain links TRBV30 to TRBJ1-2, with TRBD1 as a possible D gene (5 bases). This CDR3 region has 12 residues. Trimming stripped 2 bases from V and 6 bases from J, with 10 bases between. The V gene's germline CDR1 is GTSNPN and CDR2 SVGIG (reference sequence). DNA of the CDR3: TGTGCCTGGAGTTGGGGGACCGATGGCTACACCTTC. It translates to CAWSWGTDGYTF.

V gene TRBV19 combines with J gene TRBJ1-1, with D uncertain. The V end was cut by 3 bases, the J end by 2 bases, with 13 bases between. Looked up from germline, CDR1 is LNHDA and CDR2 is SQIVND (reference sequence). The CDR3 has 15 amino acids. CDR3 sequence: CASSMQRFRNTEAFF. The CDR3 nucleotides read TGTGCCAGTAGTATGCAAAGGTTCCGAAACACTGAAGCTTTCTTT.

A word on this clonotype: A much larger clonotype is one base distant, so this may be a read error. The rearrangement links TRBV13 to TRBJ2-7; the match to TRBD1 covers 7 bases. J was trimmed by 1 base and V by 4 bases; bases with no gene match: 10. The CDR3 consists of 16 residues. Per germline, CDR1 PRHDT and CDR2 FYEKMQ (reference sequence). DNA of the CDR3: TGTGCCAGCAGCTCCCATGACAGGGCCTTTTCCTACGAGCAGTACTTC. Translating gives CASSSHDRAFSYEQYF. Drawing the rest from reference TRBV13 and TRBJ2-7, the complete variable domain is AAGVIQSPRHLIKEKRETATLKCYPIPRHDTVYWYQQGPGQDPQFLISFYEKMQSDKGSIPDRFSAQQFSDYHSELNMSSLELGDSALYFCASSSHDRAFSYEQYFGPGTRLTVT.

This clonotype was observed at least ten times. The V call is TRBV2, the J call TRBJ2-7; TRBD2 aligns across 7 bases. CDR3 length equals 13 residues. The V and J ends lost 5 bases and 3 bases, in that order; junction bases with no gene match: 4. Germline-derived CDR1 and CDR2 are SNHLY and FYNNEI. CDR3 amino acids: CASSLTSVYEQYF. The CDR3 coding sequence is TGTGCCAGCAGTCTTACTAGCGTCTACGAGCAGTACTTC.

This clonotype was seen at least ten times. This sequence joins TRBV13 and TRBJ1-1, with D maybe TRBD1 (5 bases). This CDR3 has 16 amino acids. CDR1 and CDR2 (germline): PRHDT, FYEKMQ (reference sequence). V was pared by 0 bases and J by 6 bases, with 17 bases between. CDR3 protein: CASSLGLRGGIAEAFF. CDR3 DNA sequence: TGTGCCAGCAGCTTAGGGTTGAGGGGAGGTATCGCTGAAGCTTTCTTT.

The sample holds many counts of this clonotype. V usage is TRBV12-3 or TRBV12-4 and J usage is TRBJ2-5; weak D call: TRBD2 (5 bases). CDR3 length: 15 residues. Trimming took off 5 bases at V and 4 bases at J, with 17 bases between the two ends. The CDR3 region is CASSTPTRVSETQYF. In DNA form, the CDR3 reads TGTGCCAGCAGTACCCCGACGAGGGTGTCAGAGACCCAGTACTTC.

In this sample, this clonotype turned up many times. The V gene is TRBV10-3, the J gene TRBJ1-3, with D perhaps matching TRBD1 (6 bases). Germline V lookup: CDR1 ENHRY, CDR2 SYGVKD. Trimming removed 3 bases at V and 6 bases at J, with 12 bases between. CDR3 length: 14 amino acids. This chain's CDR3 is CAISDRGLTNTIYF. CDR3 DNA sequence: TGTGCCATCAGTGACAGGGGTTTAACAAACACCATATATTTT.

This clonotype was picked up many times. This chain links TRBV5-1 with TRBJ2-5; D ambiguous. V lost 5 bases to trimming and J lost 1 base, with 12 bases between them. The CDR3 sequence is 14 residues long. The germline V gene has CDR1 SGHRS and CDR2 YFSETQ. CDR3 nucleotides: TGCGCCAGCAGTCTACCGACGGTCCAAGAGACCCAGTACTTC. This translates into CASSLPTVQETQYF. Combining the CDR3 with reference TRBV5-1 and TRBJ2-5 gives the whole variable domain KAGVTQTPRYLIKTRGQQVTLSCSPISGHRSVSWYQQTPGQGLQFLFEYFSETQRNKGNFPGRFSGRQFSNSRSEMNVSTLELGDSALYLCASSLPTVQETQYFGPGTRLLVL.

The V call is TRBV2, the J call TRBJ2-5, with 7 bases lining up with TRBD1. This CDR3 spans 14 amino acids. V gave up 3 bases and J gave up 9 bases; unmatched junction bases: 10. Per germline, CDR1 SNHLY and CDR2 FYNNEI. The CDR3 sequence: CASSEGQTNQPQYF. The CDR3 bases are TGTGCCAGCAGTGAGGGACAGACCAATCAGCCCCAGTACTTC.

V usage is TRBV10-3 and J usage is TRBJ2-5, with D maybe TRBD1 (6 bases). The CDR3 runs 13 residues. In germline, CDR1 is ENHRY, CDR2 SYGVKD. Between the trimmed V and J ends, which lost 8 bases and 1 base, there was a span of 11 bases. Here the CDR3 DNA reads TGTGCCATCGGGGTACAGGGCCAAGAGACCCAGTACTTC. Its translation: CAIGVQGQETQYF.

This clonotype was found many times. The gene calls are TRBV25-1 and TRBJ2-7, with D maybe TRBD2 (7 bases). V lost 2 bases, J lost 6 bases, and 23 bases lay in between. Looked up from germline, CDR1 is MGHDK and CDR2 is SYGVNS. CDR3 length: 17 amino acids. The CDR3 nucleotides read TGTGCCAGCAGTGAAGACCTGCGGGGGAGGGGGGGGGGCGAGCAGTACTTC. Translated: CASSEDLRGRGGGEQYF.

This sequence joins TRBV5-5 and TRBJ2-2; 7 bases are shared with TRBD2. The CDR3 has 17 amino acids. Unmatched junction bases numbered 12, after V lost 4 bases and J lost 3 bases. Germline V lookup: CDR1 SGHKS, CDR2 YYEKEE (reference sequence). The CDR3 spells CASSRSTTGGYTGELFF. The DNA for the CDR3 is TGTGCCAGCAGCCGCAGTACCACGGGAGGCTACACCGGGGAGCTGTTTTTT.

The chain has TRBV6-5 and TRBJ1-4, with 7 nucleotides matching TRBD1. The CDR3 length is 16 residues. V shed 6 bases and J 5 bases; nucleotides not matched to a gene: 12. CDR1 is MNHEY and CDR2 is SVGAGI in the germline V gene. The CDR3 region has the DNA TGTGCCAGCAGCCGCGACGCCGGGACAGAGAATGAAAAACTGTTTTTT. Protein product: CASSRDAGTENEKLFF.

The J gene is TRBJ1-1, the V gene TRBV11-2; D not certain. Germline CDR1 SGHAT, CDR2 FQNNGV. V shed 10 bases and J shed 12 bases, with 18 bases lying between them. The CDR3 totals 11 residues. CDR3 bases: TGTGCCACCAACGGGAGGACCGAAACTTTCTTT. Its translation: CATNGRTETFF.

Many counts were recorded for this clonotype. The chain uses TRBV19 and TRBJ1-5; D might be TRBD1 (5 bases). The germline V gene has CDR1 LNHDA and CDR2 SQIVND (reference sequence). The CDR3 loop spans 15 amino acids. Trimming cost V 5 bases and J 2 bases, with 13 bases left between them. The chain's CDR3 is CASSQTAGGNQPQHF. The CDR3, as DNA: TGTGCCAGTAGTCAGACCGCGGGGGGCAATCAGCCCCAGCATTTT.

This chain links TRBV3-1 with TRBJ2-2; D might be TRBD2 (5 bases). This CDR3 spans 14 amino acids. V was trimmed by 3 bases and J by 5 bases, leaving 10 bases between them. The V gene's germline CDR1 is LGHDT and CDR2 YNNKEL (reference sequence). The CDR3 sequence is CASSQGVATGELFF. The CDR3 coding sequence is TGTGCCAGCAGCCAGGGAGTTGCGACCGGGGAGCTGTTTTTT.

In its sample, this clonotype was seen a few times. The chain is built from TRBV15 and TRBJ1-5, with unresolved D. V was shortened by 3 bases and J by 4 bases, with 7 bases between the two germline ends. The CDR3 sequence is 13 residues long. Germline V CDR1 and CDR2: LNHNV, YYDKDF (reference sequence). The CDR3 DNA reads TGTGCCACCAGCAGTCAAGGGAATCAGCCCCAGCATTTT. This translates into CATSSQGNQPQHF.

There are many counts of this clonotype. This CDR3 reads CSASLAGAYEQYF. CDR3 in DNA: TGCAGTGCTAGCTTAGCGGGAGCCTACGAGCAGTACTTC. V and J are TRBV20-1 and TRBJ2-7; 9 bases are shared with TRBD2. CDR1 and CDR2 from the germline V gene are DFQATT and SNEGSKA (reference sequence). The ends lost 3 bases at V and 2 bases at J; junction bases unmatched: 2. The length of the CDR3 is 13 residues.